Below are 20 T cell receptor beta chains sequenced from a single sample in a study of cytomegalovirus exposure and HLA in healthy donors. The PCR employed 60 Vbeta primers together with 13 Jbeta primers. Some clones are missing from TCRdb's copy, which holds only in-frame ones; the method was immunoSEQ multiplex PCR. This sample carries 100,000 to 150,000 clones, about 76% of them seen once, and the ten largest clones take 30%. Sequencing input: PBMCs. All receptors derive from a man aged 55 to 70 in good health and CMV-seropositive.

The genes are TRBV5-1 and TRBJ1-1; D gene uncertain. CDR1 and CDR2 from the germline V gene are SGHRS and YFSETQ. This CDR3 is 15 amino acids long. Trimming stripped 4 bases from V and 2 bases from J, with 15 bases between. CDR3 sequence (DNA): TGCGCCAGCAGCCCGGTGGCGGGAGATAACACTGAAGCTTTCTTT. Translated: CASSPVAGDNTEAFF. Drawing the rest from reference TRBV5-1 and TRBJ1-1, the complete variable domain is KAGVTQTPRYLIKTRGQQVTLSCSPISGHRSVSWYQQTPGQGLQFLFEYFSETQRNKGNFPGRFSGRQFSNSRSEMNVSTLELGDSALYLCASSPVAGDNTEAFFGQGTRLTVV.

V and J are TRBV5-1 and TRBJ1-5; TRBD1 might be the D (5 bases). CDR3 length equals 14 residues. CDR1 and CDR2 from the germline V gene are SGHRS and YFSETQ. V lost 2 bases and J lost 2, with 8 bases in between. The CDR3 here is CASSLGVGNQPQHF. For the CDR3, the DNA is TGCGCCAGCAGCTTAGGGGTGGGCAATCAGCCCCAGCATTTT.

V gene TRBV6-1 combines with J gene TRBJ1-2; 8 nucleotides align to TRBD1. V lost 5 bases to trimming and J lost 3 bases; unmatched junction nucleotides: 5. Germline CDR1 and CDR2: MNHNS and SASEGT. The CDR3 loop spans 14 amino acids. In DNA, the CDR3 is TGTGCCAGCAGTCCGACAGGGGCCGACTATGGCTACACCTTC. This sequence encodes CASSPTGADYGYTF.

This clone was counted between two and nine times. The rearrangement links TRBV2 to TRBJ1-4, with D perhaps matching TRBD1 (5 bases). This CDR3 region has 15 residues. The germline V gene encodes CDR1 SNHLY and CDR2 FYNNEI. V lost 6 bases to trimming and J lost 2 bases, with 13 bases between them. CDR3 sequence (DNA): TGTGCCAGCAGGGCAGGACATTCCACTAATGAAAAACTGTTTTTT. This translates into CASRAGHSTNEKLFF.

The chain recombines TRBV5-1 with TRBJ1-2; no clear D. The CDR3 spans 14 residues. V shed 1 base and J shed 1 base, with 8 bases lying between them. Germline V gene lookup returns CDR1 SGHRS and CDR2 YFSETQ. The CDR3 here is CASSLMQVNYGYTF. The DNA of the CDR3 is TGCGCCAGCAGCTTGATGCAGGTTAACTATGGCTACACCTTC. The complete variable domain, with remaining parts taken from reference TRBV5-1 and TRBJ1-2, reads KAGVTQTPRYLIKTRGQQVTLSCSPISGHRSVSWYQQTPGQGLQFLFEYFSETQRNKGNFPGRFSGRQFSNSRSEMNVSTLELGDSALYLCASSLMQVNYGYTFGSGTRLTVV.

The V call is TRBV7-3, the J call TRBJ2-7, with TRBD1 matching over 8 bases. The ends lost 4 bases at V and 2 bases at J; junction bases unmatched: 7. This CDR3 is built from 15 residues. Germline V gene lookup returns CDR1 SGHTA and CDR2 FQGTGA. CDR3 DNA: TGTGCCAGCAGCTCGGGGACAGGTTGGGCCTACGAGCAGTACTTC. Translating it yields CASSSGTGWAYEQYF.

About this clone itself: The junction departs from the called germline gene at one end, perhaps through a read error. The gene calls are TRBV7-3 and TRBJ1-2, with TRBD1 matching 7 bases. Germline CDR1 is SGHTA and CDR2 is FQGTGA. The CDR3 has 15 residues. The CDR3 DNA reads TGTGCCAGCAGCCCTCGACCCTACGGGACAGACCTTAAGGACTTC. It is translated as CASSPRPYGTDLKDF.

This sequence joins TRBV5-4 and TRBJ1-2, with D possibly matching TRBD1 (5 bases). The germline gives CDR1 SGHNT, CDR2 YYREEE (reference sequence). Deletions cut 0 bases from V and 8 bases from J, with 8 bases between. The CDR3 runs to 12 residues. CDR3 bases: TGTGCCAGCAGCTTGGCGGGGGAAGGCTACACCTTC. Translating gives CASSLAGEGYTF.

The rearrangement joins TRBV19 to TRBJ2-7; 10 nucleotides line up with TRBD2. V shed 7 bases and J 3 bases; nucleotides not matched to a gene: 9. CDR3 length equals 15 residues. Germline CDR1 LNHDA, CDR2 SQIVND (reference sequence). The CDR3 DNA reads as TGTGCCAGTAAGAGGCTAGCGGGAGATATCTACGAGCAGTACTTC. It yields the protein CASKRLAGDIYEQYF. The variable domain in full, with the rest retrieved from reference TRBV19 and TRBJ2-7, is DGGITQSPKYLFRKEGQNVTLSCEQNLNHDAMYWYRQDPGQGLRLIYYSQIVNDFQKGDIAEGYSVSREKKESFPLTVTSAQKNPTAFYLCASKRLAGDIYEQYFGPGTRLTVT.

The chain recombines TRBV9 with TRBJ1-6; no firm D call. Germline loops: CDR1 SGDLS, CDR2 YYNGEE. This CDR3 has 15 amino acids. Trimming left V 0 bases short and J 9 bases short, with 13 bases between. The CDR3, as DNA: TGTGCCAGCAGCGTAGAGAGTAGAGGATTTTCACCCCTCCACTTT. Translated, it gives CASSVESRGFSPLHF.

The sample holds one count of this clone. This chain joins TRBV5-1 and TRBJ2-5; 13 bases are a match to TRBD2. The junction had 7 bases not matched to a gene; V was cut back by 0 bases and J by 11 bases. In germline, CDR1 is SGHRS, CDR2 YFSETQ. The CDR3 is made up of 15 amino acids. The DNA of the CDR3 is TGCGCCAGCAGCTTGGGACTAGCGGGAGGTTCAGCGCAGTACTTC. Translation gives CASSLGLAGGSAQYF.

The chain recombines TRBV11-2 with TRBJ1-2; no clear D. The CDR3 runs to 15 residues. Trimming removed 1 base from V and 2 bases from J, with 11 bases in between. CDR1 and CDR2 from the germline V gene are SGHAT and FQNNGV. CDR3 coding DNA: TGTGCCAGCAGCTTAGTAGGAGGGTGGAACTATGGCTACACCTTC. This translates into CASSLVGGWNYGYTF.

The gene calls are TRBV29-1 and TRBJ1-2; maybe TRBD1 (5 bases). Germline V lookup: CDR1 SQVTM, CDR2 ANQGSEA. Trimming removed 7 bases at V and 4 bases at J, with 10 bases between. The CDR3 length is 11 residues. CDR3: CSAQGRYGYTF. CDR3 DNA sequence: TGCAGCGCTCAGGGCCGCTATGGCTACACCTTC.

The chain joins TRBV6-6 to TRBJ1-5; maybe TRBD1 (5 bases). The CDR3 totals 12 residues. Germline lookup yields CDR1 MNHNY and CDR2 SVGAGI (reference sequence). V lost 10 bases and J lost 3, with 10 bases in between. Here the CDR3 reads CATGRDNQPQHF. The CDR3 bases are TGTGCCACTGGCAGGGACAATCAGCCCCAGCATTTT.

This rearrangement joins TRBV4-2 to TRBJ2-2, with D perhaps TRBD2 (5 bases). The length of the CDR3 is 13 residues. V was trimmed by 1 base and J by 7 bases, leaving 7 bases between them. CDR1 is LGHNA and CDR2 is YNFKEQ in the germline V gene. CDR3 bases: TGTGCCAGCAGCCAAGTCGGGGTCGGGGAGCTGTTTTTT. The encoded protein is CASSQVGVGELFF.

This CDR3 reads CASSRGGVNQPQHF. CDR3 sequence (DNA): TGTGCCAGTAGCCGCGGGGGCGTCAATCAGCCCCAGCATTTT. The chain recombines TRBV19 with TRBJ1-5; D may be TRBD1 (6 bases). The CDR3 spans 14 residues. The germline V gene encodes CDR1 LNHDA and CDR2 SQIVND (reference sequence). V gave up 6 bases and J gave up 3 bases, with 12 bases separating them.

The chain uses TRBV7-9 and TRBJ2-5; TRBD1 matches 8 bases. This CDR3 is built from 13 residues. Germline V gene sequence: CDR1 SEHNR, CDR2 FQNEAQ (reference sequence). The J segment lost 4 bases and the V segment lost 7 bases, leaving 5 bases of the junction unmatched. This CDR3 reads CASNARGRETQYF. Written as DNA, the CDR3 is TGTGCCAGCAACGCCAGGGGGCGAGAGACCCAGTACTTC.

This clone was detected a few times. The chain combines TRBV10-3 with TRBJ2-7; 7 bases match TRBD1. This CDR3 has 15 residues. CDR1 and CDR2 (germline): ENHRY, SYGVKD. The junction had 5 bases not matched to a gene; V was cut back by 2 bases and J by 1 base. The CDR3 reads CAISERQGTSYEQYF. CDR3 nucleotides: TGTGCCATCAGTGAGAGACAGGGTACGTCCTACGAGCAGTACTTC.

The J gene is TRBJ1-4, the V gene TRBV28, with 8 bases identical to TRBD1. The germline V gene has CDR1 MDHEN and CDR2 SYDVKM. The CDR3 is 15 amino acids. After removal of 6 bases from V and 6 bases from J, the junction contained 9 bases not matched to a gene. The CDR3 sequence: CASSSTGVLDEKLFF. The CDR3 DNA follows: TGTGCCAGCAGCTCGACAGGGGTTTTAGATGAAAAACTGTTTTTT. Combining the CDR3 with reference TRBV28 and TRBJ1-4 gives the whole variable domain DVKVTQSSRYLVKRTGEKVFLECVQDMDHENMFWYRQDPGLGLRLIYFSYDVKMKEKGDIPEGYSVSREKKERFSLILESASTNQTSMYLCASSSTGVLDEKLFFGSGTQLSVL.

CDR3 sequence (DNA): TGTGCCAGCTCACCACTAGCGCACAATGAGCAGTTCTTC. Translation gives CASSPLAHNEQFF. The chain uses TRBV18 and TRBJ2-1, with D tentatively TRBD2 (5 bases). V was trimmed by 1 base and J by 5 bases, leaving 6 bases between them. The V gene's germline CDR1 is KGHSH and CDR2 LQKENI. The CDR3 consists of 13 residues.